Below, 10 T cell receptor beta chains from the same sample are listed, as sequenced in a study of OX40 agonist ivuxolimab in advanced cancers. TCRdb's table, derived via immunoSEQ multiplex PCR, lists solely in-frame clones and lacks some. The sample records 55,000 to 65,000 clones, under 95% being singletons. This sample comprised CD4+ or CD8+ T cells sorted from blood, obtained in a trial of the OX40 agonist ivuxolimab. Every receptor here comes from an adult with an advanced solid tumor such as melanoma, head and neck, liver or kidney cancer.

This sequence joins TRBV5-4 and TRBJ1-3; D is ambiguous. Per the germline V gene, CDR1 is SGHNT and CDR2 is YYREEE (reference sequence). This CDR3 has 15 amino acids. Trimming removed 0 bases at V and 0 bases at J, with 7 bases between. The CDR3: CASSLASSSGNTIYF. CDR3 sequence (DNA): TGTGCCAGCAGCTTGGCGAGTAGCTCTGGAAACACCATATATTTT.

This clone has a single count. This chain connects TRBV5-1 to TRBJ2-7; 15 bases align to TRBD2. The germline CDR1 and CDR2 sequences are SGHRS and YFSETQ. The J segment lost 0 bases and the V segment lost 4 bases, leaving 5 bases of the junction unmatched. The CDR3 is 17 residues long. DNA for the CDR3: TGCGCCAGCAGCAAGGGACTAGCGGGAGGACCCTCCTACGAGCAGTACTTC. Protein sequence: CASSKGLAGGPSYEQYF. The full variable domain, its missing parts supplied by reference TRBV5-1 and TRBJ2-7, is KAGVTQTPRYLIKTRGQQVTLSCSPISGHRSVSWYQQTPGQGLQFLFEYFSETQRNKGNFPGRFSGRQFSNSRSEMNVSTLELGDSALYLCASSKGLAGGPSYEQYFGPGTRLTVT.

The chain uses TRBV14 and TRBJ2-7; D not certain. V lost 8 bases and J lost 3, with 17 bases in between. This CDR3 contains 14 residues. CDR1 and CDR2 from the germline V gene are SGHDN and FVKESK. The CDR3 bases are TGTGCCAGCTCTGACCCAAGGACCAGCTACGAGCAGTACTTC. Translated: CASSDPRTSYEQYF.

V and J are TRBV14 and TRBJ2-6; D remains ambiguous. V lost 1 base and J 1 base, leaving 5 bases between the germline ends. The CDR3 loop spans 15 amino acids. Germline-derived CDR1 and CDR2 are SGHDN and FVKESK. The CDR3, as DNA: TGTGCCAGCAGCCAAGGGGGTTCTGGGGCCAACGTCCTGACTTTC. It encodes CASSQGGSGANVLTF.

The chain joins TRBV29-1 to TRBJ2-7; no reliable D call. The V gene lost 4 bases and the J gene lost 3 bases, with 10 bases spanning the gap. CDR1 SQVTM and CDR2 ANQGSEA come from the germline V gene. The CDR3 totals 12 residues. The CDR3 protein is CSVVRQDYEQYF. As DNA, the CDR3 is TGCAGCGTTGTCCGGCAGGACTACGAGCAGTACTTC.

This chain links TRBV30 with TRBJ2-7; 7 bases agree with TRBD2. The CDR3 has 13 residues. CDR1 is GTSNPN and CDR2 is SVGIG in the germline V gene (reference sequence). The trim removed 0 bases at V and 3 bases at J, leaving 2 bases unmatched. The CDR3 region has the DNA TGTGCCTGGAGTGTAAGCGGGAACTACGAGCAGTACTTC. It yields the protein CAWSVSGNYEQYF.

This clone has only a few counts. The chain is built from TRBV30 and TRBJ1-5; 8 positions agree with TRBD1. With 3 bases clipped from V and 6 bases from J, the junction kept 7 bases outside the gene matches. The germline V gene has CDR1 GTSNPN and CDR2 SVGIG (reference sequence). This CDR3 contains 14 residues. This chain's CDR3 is CAWRGTGAGQPQHF. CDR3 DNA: TGTGCCTGGAGAGGGACAGGCGCGGGTCAGCCCCAGCATTTT.

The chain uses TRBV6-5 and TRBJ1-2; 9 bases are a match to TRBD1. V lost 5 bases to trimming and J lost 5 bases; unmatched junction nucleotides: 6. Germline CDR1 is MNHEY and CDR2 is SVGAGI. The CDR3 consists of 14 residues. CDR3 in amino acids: CASSGDRESYGYTF. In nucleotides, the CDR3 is TGTGCCAGCAGTGGGGACAGGGAATCATATGGCTACACCTTC.

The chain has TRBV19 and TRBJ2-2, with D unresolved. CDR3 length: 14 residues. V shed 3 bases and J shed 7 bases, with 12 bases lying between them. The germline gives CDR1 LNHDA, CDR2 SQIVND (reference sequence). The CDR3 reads CASSMSQGYGELFF. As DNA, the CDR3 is TGTGCCAGTAGTATGTCTCAAGGTTACGGGGAGCTGTTTTTT. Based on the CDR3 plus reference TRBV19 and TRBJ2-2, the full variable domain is DGGITQSPKYLFRKEGQNVTLSCEQNLNHDAMYWYRQDPGQGLRLIYYSQIVNDFQKGDIAEGYSVSREKKESFPLTVTSAQKNPTAFYLCASSMSQGYGELFFGEGSRLTVL.

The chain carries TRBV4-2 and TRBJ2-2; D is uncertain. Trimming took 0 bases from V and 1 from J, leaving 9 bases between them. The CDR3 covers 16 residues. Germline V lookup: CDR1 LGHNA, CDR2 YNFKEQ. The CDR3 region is CASSQDKGWNTGELFF. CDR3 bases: TGTGCCAGCAGCCAAGATAAGGGCTGGAACACCGGGGAGCTGTTTTTT.